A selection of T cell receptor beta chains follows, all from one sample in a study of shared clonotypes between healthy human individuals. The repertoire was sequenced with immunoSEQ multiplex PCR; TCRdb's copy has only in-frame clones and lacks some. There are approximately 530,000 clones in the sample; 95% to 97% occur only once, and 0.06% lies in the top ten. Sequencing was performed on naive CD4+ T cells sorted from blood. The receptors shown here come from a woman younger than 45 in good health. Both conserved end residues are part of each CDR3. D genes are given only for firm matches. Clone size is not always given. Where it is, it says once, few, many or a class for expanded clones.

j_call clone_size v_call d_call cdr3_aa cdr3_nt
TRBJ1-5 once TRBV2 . CASSDRGGLYSNQPQHF TGTGCCAGCAGTGACAGGGGAGGATTGTATAGCAATCAGCCCCAGCATTTT
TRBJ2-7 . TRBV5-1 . CASSLDPPDLVVDEQYF TGCGCCAGCAGCTTGGATCCCCCCGATCTAGTAGTCGACGAGCAGTACTTC
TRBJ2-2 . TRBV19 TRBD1 CASRERTGWAGELFF TGTGCCAGTAGAGAGAGGACAGGGTGGGCCGGGGAGCTGTTTTTT
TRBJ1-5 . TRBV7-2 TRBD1 CASSLVGTGGNQPQHF TGTGCCAGCAGCTTAGTTGGGACAGGGGGCAATCAGCCCCAGCATTTT
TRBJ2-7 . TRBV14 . CASSQRGLEFYEQYF TGTGCCAGCAGCCAAAGAGGTCTAGAATTCTACGAGCAGTACTTC
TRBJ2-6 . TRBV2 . CASSPRTVGSGANVLTF TGTGCCAGCAGTCCCCGGACAGTGGGTTCTGGGGCCAACGTCCTGACTTTC
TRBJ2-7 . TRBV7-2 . CASSIKVTPIQLQYF TGTGCCAGCAGCATAAAGGTGACGCCGATACAACTCCAGTACTTC
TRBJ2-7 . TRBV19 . CASSSYEGVHEQYF TGTGCCAGTAGTTCCTACGAAGGGGTCCACGAGCAGTACTTC
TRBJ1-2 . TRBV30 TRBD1 CASKQGARDGYTF TGTGCCTCAAAACAGGGGGCGAGGGATGGCTACACCTTC
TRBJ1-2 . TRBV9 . CASSVSQDLQGYTF TGTGCCAGCAGCGTAAGCCAGGACCTCCAGGGCTACACCTTC
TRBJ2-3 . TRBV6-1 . CASSEFPATDTQYF TGTGCCAGCAGTGAATTCCCCGCCACAGATACGCAGTATTTT
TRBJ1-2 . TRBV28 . CAILQGSVGYTF TGTGCCATACTCCAGGGGTCGGTAGGCTACACCTTC
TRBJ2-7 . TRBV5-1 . CASSRDVGANNYEQYF TGCGCCAGCAGCCGGGACGTAGGGGCTAACAACTACGAGCAGTACTTC
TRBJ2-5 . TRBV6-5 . CASSPSYVQETQYF TGTGCCAGCAGTCCCTCTTACGTTCAGGAGACCCAGTACTTC
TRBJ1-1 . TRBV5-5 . CASSFSRVTEAFF TGTGCCAGCAGCTTTAGCCGGGTCACTGAAGCTTTCTTT
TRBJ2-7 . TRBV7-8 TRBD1 CASSLRDRRYEQYF TGTGCCAGCAGCTTGAGGGACAGACGTTACGAGCAGTACTTC
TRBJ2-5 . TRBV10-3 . CAIGWTDRAQYF TGTGCCATCGGTTGGACAGACCGGGCCCAGTACTTC
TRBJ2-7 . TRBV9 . CASSPLDYAYEQYF TGTGCCAGCAGCCCCCTGGACTATGCGTACGAGCAGTACTTC
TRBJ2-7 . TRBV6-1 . CASSEVGYEQYF TGTGCCAGCAGTGAAGTGGGCTACGAGCAGTACTTC
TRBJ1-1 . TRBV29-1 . CSVEWSYREAFF TGCAGCGTCGAGTGGAGTTACAGAGAAGCTTTCTTT
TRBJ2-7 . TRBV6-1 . CASSELSYEQYF TGTGCCAGCAGTGAATTGTCCTACGAGCAGTACTTC
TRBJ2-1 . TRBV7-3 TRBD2 CASSPGGAGTRSISEQFF TGTGCCAGCAGCCCCGGGGGAGCTGGGACTAGAAGTATCAGTGAGCAGTTCTTC
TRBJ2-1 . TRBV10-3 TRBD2 CAIRSSGRVDEQFF TGTGCCATCAGGTCTAGCGGGAGAGTCGATGAGCAGTTCTTC
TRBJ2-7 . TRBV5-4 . CASSLGVQGFYEQYF TGTGCCAGCAGCTTGGGGGTACAGGGATTCTACGAGCAGTACTTC
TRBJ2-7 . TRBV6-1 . CASSPYRASYEQYF TGTGCCAGCAGTCCCTACAGGGCCTCCTACGAGCAGTACTTC
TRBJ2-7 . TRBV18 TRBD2 CASSPTLAGVVSGEQYF TGTGCCAGCTCACCTACCCTAGCGGGAGTAGTTTCGGGCGAGCAGTACTTC
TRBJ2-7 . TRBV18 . CASSPREIAVEQYF TGTGCCAGCTCACCACGGGAGATAGCTGTAGAGCAGTACTTC
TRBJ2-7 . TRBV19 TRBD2 CASSGGTSGNVYEQYF TGTGCCAGTAGTGGGGGGACTAGCGGGAACGTCTACGAGCAGTACTTC
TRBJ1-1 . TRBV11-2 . CASSLGQDTEAFF TGTGCCAGCAGCTTAGGTCAGGACACTGAAGCTTTCTTT
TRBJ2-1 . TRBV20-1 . CSAEGPRRQFF TGCAGTGCGGAAGGGCCCCGACGGCAGTTCTTC
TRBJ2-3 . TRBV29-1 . CSAWTADTQYF TGCAGCGCCTGGACTGCCGATACGCAGTATTTT
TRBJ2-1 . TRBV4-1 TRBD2 CASSETGTKYLFF TGCGCCAGCAGCGAAACCGGGACTAAGTACTTGTTCTTC
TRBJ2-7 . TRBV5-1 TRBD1 CASSPGQGAYEQYF TGCGCCAGCAGCCCCGGACAGGGGGCTTACGAGCAGTACTTC
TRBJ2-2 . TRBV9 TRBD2 CASSVSTSGRAGGELFF TGTGCCAGCAGCGTTTCCACTAGCGGGAGGGCCGGCGGGGAGCTGTTTTTT
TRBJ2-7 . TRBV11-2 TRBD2 CASSRTSGSGEQYF TGTGCCAGCAGCCGGACTAGCGGGAGCGGCGAGCAGTACTTC
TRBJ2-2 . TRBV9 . CASSGLGVTGELFF TGTGCCAGCAGCGGACTAGGGGTCACCGGGGAGCTGTTTTTT